The 30 T cell receptor beta chains listed next were all sequenced from one sample in a study of blood T cell repertoires in COVID-19. Sequencing was performed with immunoSEQ multiplex PCR; in TCRdb, only in-frame clones are kept and a portion is missing. The table lists under 200,000 clones, roughly 90% of them singletons, with approximately 0.48% in the top ten. Sequencing input: peripheral blood. These receptors all come from a man in his forties or fifties with acute or convalescent COVID-19.

The CDR3: CASSLVAGDEQYV. Here the CDR3 DNA reads TGTGCCAGCAGCTTAGTAGCGGGGGACGAGCAGTACGTC. The chain combines TRBV7-9 with TRBJ2-7, with 9 bases that match TRBD2. Looked up from germline, CDR1 is SEHNR and CDR2 is FQNEAQ (reference sequence). This CDR3 comprises 13 residues. V gave up 1 base and J gave up 5 bases; unmatched junction bases: 0.

The chain carries TRBV7-2 and TRBJ1-1; D uncertain. Germline values: CDR1 SGHTA, CDR2 FQGNSA. The CDR3 totals 13 residues. Trimming stripped 3 bases from V and 1 base from J, with 6 bases between. DNA of the CDR3: TGTGCCAGCAGCTTCGAGAGGAACACTGAAGCTTTCTTT. Its protein is CASSFERNTEAFF.

The chain employs TRBV2 and TRBJ2-6; 7 nucleotides align to TRBD1. The CDR3 has 18 amino acids. CDR1 and CDR2 (germline): SNHLY, FYNNEI. The V segment lost 5 bases and the J segment 0 bases; nucleotides outside the gene matches: 10. The CDR3 sequence is CASSSRQGKYSGANVLTF. The CDR3 nucleotides are TGTGCCAGCAGTTCTAGACAGGGCAAATACTCTGGGGCCAACGTCCTGACTTTC.

The V call is TRBV28, the J call TRBJ2-7; 9 bases align to TRBD1. V lost 6 bases to trimming and J lost 4 bases; unmatched junction nucleotides: 4. Per germline, CDR1 MDHEN and CDR2 SYDVKM. The CDR3 runs to 13 residues. CDR3 in DNA: TGTGCCAGCAGAACGACAGGGGGATACGAGCAGTACGTC. Protein: CASRTTGGYEQYV.

The chain has TRBV5-5 and TRBJ2-7; 7 bases align to TRBD1. CDR1 and CDR2 (germline): SGHKS, YYEKEE (reference sequence). The V segment lost 3 bases and the J segment 5 bases; nucleotides outside the gene matches: 8. CDR3 size: 14 residues. As DNA, the CDR3 is TGTGCCAGCAGCTCTTACAGGGGAATCAACGAGCAGTACGTC. This gives the protein CASSSYRGINEQYV.

The chain recombines TRBV19 with TRBJ1-5, with D perhaps TRBD1 (6 bases). The CDR3 spans 16 residues. The V end was cut by 6 bases, the J end by 5 bases, with 20 bases between. The germline gives CDR1 LNHDA, CDR2 SQIVND (reference sequence). The CDR3 DNA follows: TGTGCCAGTAGCGTCCCCGGAACAGGGTCAGATCAGCCCCAGCATTTT. It codes for CASSVPGTGSDQPQHF.

The chain couples TRBV30 to TRBJ2-7; TRBD2 agrees at 7 bases. V lost 1 base to trimming and J lost 6 bases; unmatched junction nucleotides: 15. Germline lookup yields CDR1 GTSNPN and CDR2 SVGIG (reference sequence). The CDR3 is 16 amino acids. The CDR3: CAWSGLGGSSTSEQYF. DNA for the CDR3: TGTGCCTGGAGTGGGTTGGGCGGGAGTAGTACTAGCGAGCAGTACTTC. The full variable domain, its missing parts supplied by reference TRBV30 and TRBJ2-7, is SQTIHQWPATLVQPVGSPLSLECTVEGTSNPNLYWYRQAAGRGLQLLFYSVGIGQISSEVPQNLSASRPQDRQFILSSKKLLLSDSGFYLCAWSGLGGSSTSEQYFGPGTRLTVT.

J is TRBJ2-5 and V is TRBV7-2; 7 bases map to TRBD2. The CDR3 consists of 12 residues. The germline V gene encodes CDR1 SGHTA and CDR2 FQGNSA. J gave up 10 bases and V 7 bases, and 9 bases lay outside the gene matches. The CDR3 DNA follows: TGTGCCAGCACCCTGGGGGGGATCGACCAGTACTTC. Translation gives CASTLGGIDQYF.

The chain couples TRBV9 to TRBJ1-2; no firm D call. V dropped 4 bases and J dropped 4 bases, with 11 bases sitting between them. The CDR3 sequence is 13 residues long. Germline V gene data show CDR1 as SGDLS and CDR2 as YYNGEE. The CDR3 DNA reads TGTGCCAGCAGCTTTTCCGTCAGCTATGGCTACACCTTC. As protein: CASSFSVSYGYTF.

CDR3 in DNA: TGTGCCAGCAGTTTAAGACAGGGTTTTAGCAATCAGCCCCAGCATTTT. Amino acid sequence: CASSLRQGFSNQPQHF. The chain is built from TRBV27 and TRBJ1-5, with 7 bases fitting TRBD1. Losses at the gene ends were 2 bases for V and 0 bases for J; bases not matched to a gene: 4. The CDR3 loop spans 16 amino acids. The germline CDR1 and CDR2 sequences are MNHEY and SMNVEV (reference sequence).

CDR3: CASSRTGDANYGYTF. The CDR3 DNA is TGCGCCAGCAGCCGTACAGGGGACGCTAACTATGGCTACACCTTC. The chain carries TRBV4-1 and TRBJ1-2; 7 bases are shared with TRBD1. V lost 4 bases to trimming and J lost 0 bases; unmatched junction nucleotides: 5. The germline gives CDR1 MGHRA, CDR2 YSYEKL. The CDR3 consists of 15 residues.

This clone was detected once. V usage is TRBV7-8 and J usage is TRBJ2-1; 11 bases align to TRBD2. Per germline, CDR1 SGHVS and CDR2 FQNEAQ. There are 16 residues in the CDR3. With V trimmed by 4 bases and J by 1 base, 3 bases remained unmatched. CDR3 protein: CASSWGLAVSYNEQFF. The CDR3 DNA reads as TGTGCCAGCAGCTGGGGACTAGCGGTATCCTACAATGAGCAGTTCTTC.

The chain is built from TRBV13 and TRBJ1-4; TRBD1 matches 7 bases. Trimming at V came to 6 bases and at J to 7 bases, leaving 11 bases not matched to a gene. The CDR3 sequence is 15 residues long. Germline values: CDR1 PRHDT, CDR2 FYEKMQ (reference sequence). The CDR3 DNA sequence: TGTGCCAGCAGTTACCGACAGGGTACAGGTGAAAAACTGTTTTTT. Its translation is CASSYRQGTGEKLFF.

The chain joins TRBV11-3 to TRBJ1-2; 7 nucleotides agree with TRBD1. This CDR3 comprises 13 residues. Germline loops: CDR1 SGHNT, CDR2 YENEEA. The V and J ends lost 3 bases and 6 bases, in that order; junction bases with no gene match: 4. The CDR3 region has the DNA TGTGCCAGCAGCTTTCCAGGGGGGAATGGCTACACCTTC. This codes for CASSFPGGNGYTF.

The DNA for the CDR3 is TGTGCCAGCAGGTCACAGGGGGCGACTGGAAACACCATATATTTT. This codes for CASRSQGATGNTIYF. The rearrangement uses TRBV7-2 and TRBJ1-3; 9 bases agree with TRBD1. V shed 6 bases, J shed 2 bases, and the junction held 5 bases outside the gene matches. CDR3 length: 15 residues. Germline V lookup: CDR1 SGHTA, CDR2 FQGNSA.

This chain links TRBV19 with TRBJ2-3, with 9 bases aligning to TRBD2. The CDR3 consists of 16 residues. Germline CDR1 LNHDA, CDR2 SQIVND (reference sequence). V shed 0 bases, J shed 6 bases, and the junction held 7 bases outside the gene matches. The CDR3 loop is CASSIDRTSGWDTQYF. Here the CDR3 DNA reads TGTGCCAGTAGTATAGATAGAACTAGCGGGTGGGATACGCAGTATTTT.

The chain couples TRBV13 to TRBJ2-7; TRBD2 matches at 13 bases. J lost 6 bases, V lost 4 bases, and 6 bases had no gene match. CDR3 size: 15 residues. CDR1 is PRHDT, CDR2 FYEKMQ, per germline (reference sequence). The CDR3 loop reads CASSSGTSGNGEQYF. The CDR3 bases are TGTGCCAGCAGCTCGGGGACTAGCGGGAATGGCGAGCAGTACTTC. The whole variable domain, remainder taken from reference TRBV13 and TRBJ2-7, is AAGVIQSPRHLIKEKRETATLKCYPIPRHDTVYWYQQGPGQDPQFLISFYEKMQSDKGSIPDRFSAQQFSDYHSELNMSSLELGDSALYFCASSSGTSGNGEQYFGPGTRLTVT.

The chain links TRBV5-1 to TRBJ1-5; unclear D gene. This CDR3 is built from 16 residues. Per germline, CDR1 SGHRS and CDR2 YFSETQ. The V gene lost 0 bases and the J gene lost 0 bases, with 10 bases spanning the gap. The CDR3 loop is CASSLAPGGSNQPQHF. Here the CDR3 DNA reads TGCGCCAGCAGCTTGGCCCCAGGAGGTAGCAATCAGCCCCAGCATTTT.

The CDR3, as DNA: TGTGCCAGCAGTCCCGGGACTAGCGGGCCCTCTAGGTACCAAGAGACCCAGTACTTC. Its protein product is CASSPGTSGPSRYQETQYF. This chain joins TRBV6-6 and TRBJ2-5, with TRBD2 matching 12 bases. The J segment lost 0 bases and the V segment lost 5 bases, leaving 13 bases of the junction unmatched. The germline V gene encodes CDR1 MNHNY and CDR2 SVGAGI (reference sequence). The CDR3 contains 19 residues.

The CDR3: CASSFRTSNYGYTF. CDR3 sequence (DNA): TGTGCCAGCAGTTTTAGGACTTCTAACTATGGCTACACCTTC. This chain joins TRBV27 and TRBJ1-2; D remains unclear. Trimming removed 3 bases at V and 0 bases at J, with 8 bases between. The germline gives CDR1 MNHEY, CDR2 SMNVEV (reference sequence). The CDR3 runs to 14 residues.

V is TRBV5-6 and J is TRBJ2-7; no clear D. The CDR3 consists of 14 residues. Germline assignment: CDR1 SGHDT and CDR2 YYEEEE. V lost 2 bases and J 0 bases, leaving 9 bases between the germline ends. DNA for the CDR3: TGTGCCAGCAGCTTCTCAGGATCCTCCTACGAGCAGTACTTC. It specifies CASSFSGSSYEQYF. Using reference TRBV5-6 and TRBJ2-7 for the parts outside the CDR3, the full variable domain is DAGVTQSPTHLIKTRGQQVTLRCSPKSGHDTVSWYQQALGQGPQFIFQYYEEEERQRGNFPDRFSGHQFPNYSSELNVNALLLGDSALYLCASSFSGSSYEQYFGPGTRLTVT.

Remarks on this clone: Mismatch with germline at one junction end may stem from a read error. V is TRBV24-1 and J is TRBJ2-2, with D tentatively TRBD2 (6 bases). The CDR3 sequence is 14 residues long. From germline, CDR1 is KGHDR and CDR2 SFDVKD. CDR3 loop: CATSGPGGSGGLFF. CDR3 in DNA: TGTGCCACCAGTGGTCCTGGAGGGTCCGGGGGGCTGTTTTTT.

The rearrangement links TRBV10-2 to TRBJ1-2; D uncertain. Germline CDR1 WSHSY, CDR2 SAAADI. Between the trimmed V and J ends, which lost 5 bases and 7 bases, there was a span of 14 bases. The length of the CDR3 is 13 residues. CDR3 nucleotide sequence: TGCGCCAGCAGTTCGAAATTAGCGGCTGGCTACACCTTC. Its protein is CASSSKLAAGYTF.

The chain recombines TRBV28 with TRBJ1-1, with D possibly matching TRBD1 (5 bases). The CDR3 is 14 amino acids. In germline, CDR1 is MDHEN, CDR2 SYDVKM. The V gene lost 6 bases and the J gene lost 5 bases, with 16 bases spanning the gap. Here the CDR3 reads CASRGARAGTEAFF. CDR3 sequence (DNA): TGTGCCAGCAGAGGGGCCCGAGCAGGGACTGAAGCTTTCTTT.

The chain joins TRBV6-5 to TRBJ2-3, with 7 bases matching TRBD1. The ends lost 4 bases at V and 10 bases at J; junction bases unmatched: 5. Germline V gene sequence: CDR1 MNHEY, CDR2 SVGAGI. The CDR3 sequence is 12 residues long. The CDR3: CASSFSGGSQYF. The CDR3 bases are TGTGCCAGCAGTTTCTCAGGGGGTTCGCAGTATTTT.

The genes are TRBV7-9 and TRBJ1-1; D possibly corresponds to TRBD1 (5 bases). Trimming removed 3 bases at V and 1 base at J, with 12 bases between. The germline V gene has CDR1 SEHNR and CDR2 FQNEAQ (reference sequence). The CDR3 is 15 residues long. The CDR3 region has the DNA TGTGCCAGCAGCTTCCGAGGACACCCGAACACTGAAGCTTTCTTT. This gives the protein CASSFRGHPNTEAFF.

The chain is built from TRBV28 and TRBJ1-2; D is undetermined. CDR1 is MDHEN and CDR2 is SYDVKM in the germline V gene. Trimming pared 2 bases from V and 4 bases from J, leaving 8 bases between. This CDR3 is 13 amino acids long. The CDR3 reads CASSLERPYGYTF. The CDR3 DNA reads as TGTGCCAGCAGTTTAGAGCGCCCCTATGGCTACACCTTC.

The table lists this clone with a count of one. This chain uses TRBV5-5 with TRBJ1-1; 9 positions agree with TRBD1. The CDR3 contains 14 residues. The ends lost 4 bases at V and 2 bases at J; junction bases unmatched: 3. Germline values: CDR1 SGHKS, CDR2 YYEKEE (reference sequence). CDR3: CASSATGGNTEAFF. The CDR3 DNA sequence: TGTGCCAGCAGCGCGACAGGGGGAAACACTGAAGCTTTCTTT.

The chain links TRBV3-1 (or the pseudogene TRBV3-2) to TRBJ2-2, with D possibly being TRBD2 (5 bases). The CDR3 loop spans 14 amino acids. The ends were cut back, 5 bases at V and 6 bases at J, with 13 bases in the middle. CDR1 LGHDT and CDR2 YNNKEL come from the germline V gene (reference sequence). CDR3 region: CASSNRGTSGELFF. In DNA, the CDR3 is TGTGCCAGCAGCAACCGGGGAACCTCCGGGGAGCTGTTTTTT.

The rearrangement joins TRBV10-2 to TRBJ2-7, with 7 bases that match TRBD1. CDR1 WSHSY and CDR2 SAAADI come from the germline V gene. J was trimmed by 5 bases and V by 3 bases; bases with no gene match: 10. This CDR3 contains 15 residues. In DNA, the CDR3 is TGCGCCAGCAGTGATCTGACAGGGTGGTCCCACGAGCAGTACTTC. Its protein product is CASSDLTGWSHEQYF.